The 2 T cell receptor beta chains listed next were all sequenced from one sample in a study of CD8 T cells in Susac syndrome (dated by TCRdb to about 2019). Library generation was performed with the immunoSEQ multiplex PCR assay. RNA was extracted using the RNeasy kit, and about 0.45 to 1 microgram was reverse transcribed with random hexamers. The public reads were reanalyzed by TCRdb: fastp trimming at Q25, MiXCR alignment, in-frame beta chains only. Every distinct CDR3 protein forms one entry, paired with its most common genes and DNA. The sample data list 400,000 or so distinct CDR3 sequences, and approximately 85% of these were observed just once. The ten most abundant clones make up roughly 0.1% of the sample. Sequencing was carried out using CD8+ T cells from PBMCs. Every receptor here comes from a human donor with multiple sclerosis.

This clonotype was detected only a few times. The chain links TRBV28 to TRBJ2-7; D gene unclear. V gave up 7 bases and J gave up 2 bases, with 21 bases separating them. Germline V CDR1 and CDR2: MDHEN, SYDVKM. This CDR3 has 16 amino acids. CDR3 protein: CASTTGGRFKPYEQYF. CDR3 coding DNA: TGTGCCAGCACAACCGGTGGCAGATTTAAACCCTACGAGCAGTACTTC.

The V call is TRBV27, the J call TRBJ2-7; TRBD1 matches at 7 bases. Trimming removed 6 bases from V and 3 bases from J; junction bases left unmatched: 14. The CDR3 runs to 16 residues. CDR1 is MNHEY, CDR2 SMNVEV, per germline (reference sequence). The CDR3 reads CASSPPTGLEIYEQYF. The CDR3 nucleotides are TGTGCCAGCAGCCCCCCGACAGGGTTAGAGATCTACGAGCAGTACTTC.